A selection of T cell receptor beta chains follows, all from one sample in a study of blood T cell repertoires in COVID-19. Using immunoSEQ multiplex PCR, the repertoire was profiled, and TCRdb retains in-frame clones only, with some absent. The data contain about 150,000 clones, under 90% of them seen just once; the ten biggest clones take up 7.3%. Material for sequencing was PBMCs or T cells enriched from blood (not recorded which). Receptors were obtained from a man aged 50 to 60 who had recovered from COVID-19. Both conserved end residues are part of each CDR3. Fields, in order: J gene, V gene, CDR3 protein.

>TRBJ2-7|TRBV5-4
CASSFSSGGAIEQYF
>TRBJ2-1|TRBV27
CASSFSGTGLDNEQFF
>TRBJ2-2|TRBV25-1
CASSSAGGGSGELFF
>TRBJ2-1|TRBV25-1
CASSDSVGRGNNEQFF
>TRBJ1-2|TRBV29-1
CSVDRDRGYTF
>TRBJ1-1|TRBV4-2
CASSQERQGRSAAFF
>TRBJ1-1|TRBV6-5
CASRPITGGATEAFF
>TRBJ1-1|TRBV18
CASSQWRSNTEAFF
>TRBJ2-2|TRBV7-8
CASSNRDRVNTGELFF
>TRBJ2-2|TRBV14
CASSQDHGLAGTGELFF
>TRBJ2-5|TRBV7-3
CASSLGGQRQETQYF
>TRBJ1-2|TRBV7-9
CASSHSRPYGYTF
>TRBJ2-5|TRBV6-5
CASMGRGLETQYF
>TRBJ1-3|TRBV7-8
CASTGQGGAGNTIYF
>TRBJ1-5|TRBV6-5
CASGGGPSNQPQHF
>TRBJ1-2|TRBV6-1
CASSVPGTKTAYYGYTF
>TRBJ2-3|TRBV7-9
CASSSTDREITDTQYF
>TRBJ1-5|TRBV29-1
CSVGDINQPQHF
>TRBJ1-6|TRBV5-8
CASSLAGGTVNSPLHF
>TRBJ2-5|TRBV29-1
CSVQSGADPPQYF
>TRBJ2-7|TRBV3-1/TRBV3-2
CASSQMLQGVYEQYF
>TRBJ2-5|TRBV6-5
CASSYGLVETQYF
>TRBJ1-1|TRBV5-5
CASSLSVNTEAFF
>TRBJ1-5|TRBV6-6
CASSSTGYDQPQHF
>TRBJ2-7|TRBV6-5
CARPVLSFYEQYF
>TRBJ1-6|TRBV5-5
CASSLGQGNSPLHF
>TRBJ1-2|TRBV21-1
CASSKGCGTYGYTF
>TRBJ1-1|TRBV7-3
CASSVTSDSSMNTEAFF
>TRBJ1-1|TRBV7-9
CASSPGGTEAFF
>TRBJ1-5|TRBV27
CASSPHRALKDQPQHF
>TRBJ2-1|TRBV13
CASSRSGGAGDEQFF
>TRBJ2-2|TRBV3-1/TRBV3-2
CASSQTLAGNTGELFF
>TRBJ1-1|TRBV11-2
CASSLLTVTEAFF
>TRBJ2-5|TRBV18
CASSPPGATETQYF
>TRBJ1-2|TRBV7-7
CATPSGGALGYGYTF
>TRBJ1-6|TRBV5-4
CASSAWTAYNSPLHF
>TRBJ1-1|TRBV12-3/TRBV12-4
CASSLAGNTEAFF
>TRBJ2-6|TRBV30
CACDKSSGANVLTF
>TRBJ1-2|TRBV7-9
CASSLGAPDYGYTF
>TRBJ1-2|TRBV20-1
CSASGRDYGYTF
>TRBJ1-2|TRBV2
CASSEDREVDYTF
>TRBJ2-2|TRBV25-1
CASSVAGGNANTGELFF
>TRBJ2-2|TRBV4-2
CASSQERTFNTGELFF
>TRBJ2-1|TRBV7-8
CASSLAAGSGYEQFF
>TRBJ1-6|TRBV5-1
CASSLDGVGRGGSPLHF
>TRBJ2-3|TRBV9
CASSVSEGGSTDTQYF
>TRBJ1-2|TRBV20-1
CSASGPANYGYTF
>TRBJ2-7|TRBV9
CASSVGPGETYEQYF
>TRBJ2-7|TRBV3-1/TRBV3-2
CASSQVAHEQYF
>TRBJ1-2|TRBV18
CASSPQGLGGYTF
>TRBJ2-7|TRBV5-1
CASSLAGQGGEQYF
>TRBJ2-7|TRBV6-5
CASRRDSSYEQYF
>TRBJ2-6|TRBV5-6
CASSPRGQPSGANVLTF